A single sample gave rise to the 6 T cell receptor beta chains below, sequenced in a study of blood T cell repertoires in COVID-19. Measured with immunoSEQ multiplex PCR; TCRdb has only the in-frame clones, and not every one. The sample contains roughly 440,000 clones, about 91% of which appear only once. Sequenced material: peripheral blood. Every receptor here comes from a woman between 45 and 65 years old with COVID-19, enrolled during active disease.

The chain has TRBV7-9 and TRBJ1-1; 8 nucleotides agree with TRBD1. This CDR3 has 16 residues. The germline V gene encodes CDR1 SEHNR and CDR2 FQNEAQ (reference sequence). The J segment lost 0 bases and the V segment lost 6 bases, leaving 9 bases of the junction unmatched. The DNA of the CDR3 is TGTGCCAGCAGAATCCGGGACAGGACCATGAACACTGAAGCTTTCTTT. Residues: CASRIRDRTMNTEAFF. Looking up the rest from reference TRBV7-9 and TRBJ1-1 gives the full variable domain: DTGVSQNPRHKITKRGQNVTFRCDPISEHNRLYWYRQTLGQGPEFLTYFQNEAQLEKSRLLSDRFSAERPKGSFSTLEIQRTEQGDSAMYLCASRIRDRTMNTEAFFGQGTRLTVV.

This clone occurred once. The chain joins TRBV19 to TRBJ1-2; TRBD1 agrees at 11 bases. This CDR3 contains 16 residues. Per the germline V gene, CDR1 is LNHDA and CDR2 is SQIVND (reference sequence). Trimming removed 7 bases from V and 2 bases from J; junction bases left unmatched: 9. CDR3 DNA sequence: TGTGCCAGTACCAATGCAGGGACAGGGGGGAACTATGGCTACACCTTC. Protein: CASTNAGTGGNYGYTF.

The chain couples TRBV19 to TRBJ2-7; weak D call: TRBD2 (6 bases). Germline loops: CDR1 LNHDA, CDR2 SQIVND (reference sequence). The CDR3 consists of 15 residues. Trimming removed 3 bases from V and 0 bases from J, with 12 bases in between. CDR3 bases: TGTGCCAGTAGTATTGGCGGGGCGAACTCCTACGAGCAGTACTTC. This sequence encodes CASSIGGANSYEQYF.

This chain uses TRBV5-6 with TRBJ2-1; tentatively, D is TRBD1 (6 bases). V was trimmed by 4 bases and J by 6 bases, leaving 17 bases between them. The V gene's germline CDR1 is SGHDT and CDR2 YYEEEE. CDR3 length equals 15 residues. CDR3 residues: CASSRDIERSNEQFF. DNA of the CDR3: TGTGCCAGCAGCCGGGACATAGAACGTTCCAATGAGCAGTTCTTC.

The chain carries TRBV11-2 and TRBJ2-1; unclear D gene. The CDR3 consists of 11 residues. Germline loops: CDR1 SGHAT, CDR2 FQNNGV. Trimming took off 7 bases at V and 10 bases at J, with 11 bases between the two ends. CDR3 loop: CASTSGFEQFF. The CDR3 nucleotides are TGTGCCAGCACCTCTGGCTTCGAGCAGTTCTTC. Full variable domain (missing parts from reference TRBV11-2 and TRBJ2-1): EAGVAQSPRYKIIEKRQSVAFWCNPISGHATLYWYQQILGQGPKLLIQFQNNGVVDDSQLPKDRFSAERLKGVDSTLKIQPAKLEDSAVYLCASTSGFEQFFGPGTRLTVL.

V is TRBV27 and J is TRBJ1-6; 7 bases fit TRBD1. Germline V gene lookup returns CDR1 MNHEY and CDR2 SMNVEV (reference sequence). Germline trimming cut 4 bases from V and 8 bases from J; bases unmatched to any gene: 5. The CDR3 totals 14 residues. The CDR3 DNA is TGTGCCAGCAGTTACGGACAGGAAGATTCACCCCTCCACTTT. Translation gives CASSYGQEDSPLHF.